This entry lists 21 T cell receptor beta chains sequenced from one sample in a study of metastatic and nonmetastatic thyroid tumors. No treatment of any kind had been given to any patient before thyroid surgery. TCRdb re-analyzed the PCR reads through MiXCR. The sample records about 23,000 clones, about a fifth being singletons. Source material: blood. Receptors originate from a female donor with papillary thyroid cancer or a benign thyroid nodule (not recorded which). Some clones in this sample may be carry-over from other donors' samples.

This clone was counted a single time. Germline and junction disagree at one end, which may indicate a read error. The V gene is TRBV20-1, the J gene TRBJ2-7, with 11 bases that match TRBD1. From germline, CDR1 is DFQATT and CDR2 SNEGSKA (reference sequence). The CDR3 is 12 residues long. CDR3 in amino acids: CSAGQGAYEHYF. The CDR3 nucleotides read TGCAGTGCTGGACAGGGGGCATACGAGCATTACTTC.

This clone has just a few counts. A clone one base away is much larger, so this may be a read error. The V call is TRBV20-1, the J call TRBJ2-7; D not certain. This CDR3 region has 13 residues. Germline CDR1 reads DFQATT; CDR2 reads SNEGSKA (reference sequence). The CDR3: CSASQEEPYKQYF. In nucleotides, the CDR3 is TGCAGTGCCTCGCAAGAGGAACCCTACAAGCAGTACTTC.

CDR3 in DNA: TGTGCCAGCAGCCGCCGGGGGGCGGGTGGGGCCAACGTCCTGACTTTC. Its protein product is CASSRRGAGGANVLTF. V gene TRBV11-2 combines with J gene TRBJ2-6; possible D gene TRBD2, 7 bases. The ends were cut back, 5 bases at V and 3 bases at J, with 14 bases in the middle. The CDR3 has 16 amino acids. Germline V gene lookup returns CDR1 SGHAT and CDR2 FQNNGV.

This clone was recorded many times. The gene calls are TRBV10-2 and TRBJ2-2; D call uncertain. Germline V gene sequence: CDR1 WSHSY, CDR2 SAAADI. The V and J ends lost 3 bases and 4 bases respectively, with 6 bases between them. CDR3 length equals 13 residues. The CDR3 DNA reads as TGCGCCAGCAGTGACACCACCACCGGGGAGCTGTTTTTT. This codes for CASSDTTTGELFF.

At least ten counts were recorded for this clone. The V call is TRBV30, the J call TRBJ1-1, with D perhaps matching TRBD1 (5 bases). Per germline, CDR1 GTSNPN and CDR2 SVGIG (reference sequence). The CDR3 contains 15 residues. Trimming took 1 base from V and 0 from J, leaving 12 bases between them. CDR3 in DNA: TGTGCCTGGAGTGGGACAAGGGGCATGAACACTGAAGCTTTCTTT. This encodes CAWSGTRGMNTEAFF.

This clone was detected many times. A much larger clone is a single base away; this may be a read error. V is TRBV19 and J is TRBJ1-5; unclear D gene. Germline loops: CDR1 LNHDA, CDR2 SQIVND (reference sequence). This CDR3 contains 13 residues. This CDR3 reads CASSIPTNQPPHF. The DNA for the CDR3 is TGTGCCAGTAGTATCCCGACAAACCAGCCCCCGCATTTT.

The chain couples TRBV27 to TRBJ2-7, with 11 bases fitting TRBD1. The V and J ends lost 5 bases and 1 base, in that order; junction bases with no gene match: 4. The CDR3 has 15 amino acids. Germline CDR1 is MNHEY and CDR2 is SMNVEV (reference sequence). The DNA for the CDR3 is TGTGCCAGCAGTCGTGGGACAGGGGGTTCCTACGAGCAGTACTTC. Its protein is CASSRGTGGSYEQYF.

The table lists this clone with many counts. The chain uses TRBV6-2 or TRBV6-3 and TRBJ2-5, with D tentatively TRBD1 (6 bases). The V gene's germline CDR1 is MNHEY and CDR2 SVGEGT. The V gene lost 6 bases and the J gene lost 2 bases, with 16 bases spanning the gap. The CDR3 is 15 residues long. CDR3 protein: CASRTLTGGQETQYF. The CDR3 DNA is TGTGCCAGCAGAACCTTGACAGGCGGGCAAGAGACCCAGTACTTC.

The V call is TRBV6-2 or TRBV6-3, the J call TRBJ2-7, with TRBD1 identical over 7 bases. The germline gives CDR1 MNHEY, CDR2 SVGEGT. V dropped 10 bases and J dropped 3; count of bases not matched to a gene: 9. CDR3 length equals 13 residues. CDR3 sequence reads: CATLRGSFYEQYF. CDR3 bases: TGTGCCACCCTCAGGGGGTCATTCTACGAGCAGTACTTC.

The CDR3 loop is CASSEVLVPIEQYF. The CDR3, as DNA: TGTGCCAGCAGCGAGGTCCTGGTTCCGATCGAGCAGTACTTC. The chain has TRBV11-2 and TRBJ2-7; D not resolved. V was trimmed by 5 bases and J by 6 bases, leaving 17 bases between them. The CDR3 spans 14 residues. Germline V gene data show CDR1 as SGHAT and CDR2 as FQNNGV.

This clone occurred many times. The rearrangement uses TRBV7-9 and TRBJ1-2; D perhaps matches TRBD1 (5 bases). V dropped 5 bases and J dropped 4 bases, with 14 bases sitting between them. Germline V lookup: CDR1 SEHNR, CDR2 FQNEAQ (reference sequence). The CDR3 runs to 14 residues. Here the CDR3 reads CASSRDGIVYGYTF. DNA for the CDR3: TGTGCCAGCAGCCGGGACGGAATTGTCTATGGCTACACCTTC.

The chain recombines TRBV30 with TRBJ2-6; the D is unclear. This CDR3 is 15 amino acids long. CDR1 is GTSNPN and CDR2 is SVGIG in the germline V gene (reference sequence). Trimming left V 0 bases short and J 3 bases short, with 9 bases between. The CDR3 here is CAWSVFGVGANVLTF. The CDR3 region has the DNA TGTGCCTGGAGTGTATTCGGTGTTGGGGCCAACGTCCTGACTTTC.

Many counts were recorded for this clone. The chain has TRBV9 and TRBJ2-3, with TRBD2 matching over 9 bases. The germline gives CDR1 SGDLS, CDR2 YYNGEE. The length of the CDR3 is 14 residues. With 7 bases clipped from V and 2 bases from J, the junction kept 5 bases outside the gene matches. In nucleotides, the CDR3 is TGTGCCAGCGGGCTAGCGGGAACCACAGATACGCAGTATTTT. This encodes CASGLAGTTDTQYF.

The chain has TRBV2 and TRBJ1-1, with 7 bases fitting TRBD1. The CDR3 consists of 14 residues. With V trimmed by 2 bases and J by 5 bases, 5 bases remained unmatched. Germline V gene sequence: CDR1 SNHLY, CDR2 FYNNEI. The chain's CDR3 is CASSERAGGTEAFF. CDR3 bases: TGTGCCAGCAGTGAACGGGCAGGGGGGACTGAAGCTTTCTTT.

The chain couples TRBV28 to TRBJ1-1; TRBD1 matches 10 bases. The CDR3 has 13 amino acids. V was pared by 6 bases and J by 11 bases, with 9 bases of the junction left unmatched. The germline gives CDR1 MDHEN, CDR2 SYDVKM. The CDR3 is CASSPGQGSCAFF. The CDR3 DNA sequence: TGTGCCAGCAGCCCGGGACAGGGGTCTTGTGCTTTCTTT.

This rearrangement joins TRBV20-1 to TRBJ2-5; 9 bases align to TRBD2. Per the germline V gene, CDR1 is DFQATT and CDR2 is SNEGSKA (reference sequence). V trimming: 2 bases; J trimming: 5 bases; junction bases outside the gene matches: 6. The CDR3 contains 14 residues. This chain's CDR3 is CSARMGLASETQYF. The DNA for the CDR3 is TGCAGTGCTAGAATGGGACTAGCTTCGGAGACCCAGTACTTC.

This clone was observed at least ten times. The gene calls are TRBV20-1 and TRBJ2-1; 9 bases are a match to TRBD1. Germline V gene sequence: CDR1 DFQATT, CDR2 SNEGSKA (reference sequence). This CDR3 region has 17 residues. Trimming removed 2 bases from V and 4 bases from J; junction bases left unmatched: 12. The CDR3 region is CSARMLAGTGTYNEQFF. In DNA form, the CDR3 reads TGCAGTGCTAGAATGCTCGCTGGGACAGGGACATACAATGAGCAGTTCTTC.

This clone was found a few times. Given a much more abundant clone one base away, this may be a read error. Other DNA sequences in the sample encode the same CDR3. The CDR3 loop reads CASSSKLAGVGEQFF. CDR3 nucleotides: TGTGCCAGCAGTTCGAAACTAGCGGGAGTCGGCGAGCAGTTCTTC. The rearrangement links TRBV28 to TRBJ2-1, with TRBD2 identical over 11 bases. V lost 4 bases to trimming and J lost 10 bases; unmatched junction nucleotides: 9. The germline V gene encodes CDR1 MDHEN and CDR2 SYDVKM. This CDR3 comprises 15 residues.

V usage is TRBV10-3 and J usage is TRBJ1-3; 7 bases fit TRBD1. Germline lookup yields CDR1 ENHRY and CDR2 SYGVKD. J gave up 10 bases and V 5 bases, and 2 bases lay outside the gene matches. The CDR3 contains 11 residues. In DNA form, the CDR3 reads TGTGCCATCAGTACAGGGGAAACCATATATTTT. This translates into CAISTGETIYF.

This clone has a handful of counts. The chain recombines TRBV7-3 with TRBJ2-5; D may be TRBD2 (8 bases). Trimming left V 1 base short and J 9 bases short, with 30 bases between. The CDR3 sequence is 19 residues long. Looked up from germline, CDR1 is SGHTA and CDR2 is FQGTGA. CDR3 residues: CASSLRVPGGTVHRRAQYF. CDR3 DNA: TGTGCCAGCAGCTTAAGGGTTCCGGGGGGGACAGTTCATCGTCGGGCCCAGTACTTC.

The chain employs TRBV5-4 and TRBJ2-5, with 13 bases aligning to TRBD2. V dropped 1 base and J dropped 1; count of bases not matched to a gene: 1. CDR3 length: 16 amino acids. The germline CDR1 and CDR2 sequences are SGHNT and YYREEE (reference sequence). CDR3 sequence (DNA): TGTGCCAGCAGCTTGCGGACTAGCGGGAGCCAAGAGACCCAGTACTTC. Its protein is CASSLRTSGSQETQYF.